What follows is one T cell receptor beta chain and its context. The antigen is unknown. The sample comes from a study of blood T cells in healthy people across ages. The CDR3 has 16 residues. Germline V gene sequence: CDR1 DFQATT, CDR2 SNEGSKA (reference sequence). Trimming stripped 3 bases from V and 4 bases from J, with 19 bases between. The use of a sample-barcoded 5' primer and a J-beta primer mix characterized a second PCR of 7 to 11 cycles. A 12-random-nucleotide template-switch adaptor tagged each cDNA molecule. TCRdb analysed the 5' RACE reads with MiXCR anew, one entry per CDR3 protein. The sample has 1.5 million to 2 million distinct CDR3 sequences; 49% are singletons. Overall study results and limits: Donor CMV status was unknown, possibly confounding expanded clonotype changes.

The sequence was collected from a woman aged 40 to 55 in good health. V is TRBV20-1 and J is TRBJ2-1; a possible D gene is TRBD2 (6 bases). The sequenced sample consisted of blood. CDR3 in amino acids: CSARVGGASSYNEQFF. The CDR3 DNA reads TGCAGTGCTAGGGTCGGGGGAGCTAGCAGTTACAATGAGCAGTTCTTC.